The 3 T cell receptor beta chains presented below share a single source sample, sequenced in a study of T cell repertoires in cytomegalovirus infection. Each CDR3 protein is one row after TCRdb ran MiXCR on the reads. The sample lists about 400,000 distinct CDR3 sequences, around a third occurring once. These receptors have no known antigen. Source: cultured PBMCs, taken from culture after CMV antigen stimulation. These receptors came from a human donor in good health (CMV status not recorded). Some clones in this sample may be carry-over from other donors' samples.

This chain joins TRBV6-2 or TRBV6-3 and TRBJ1-5; 10 bases match TRBD1. The CDR3 runs to 18 residues. Germline trimming cut 2 bases from V and 1 base from J; bases unmatched to any gene: 8. Per germline, CDR1 MNHEY and CDR2 SVGEGT. In DNA, the CDR3 is TGTGCCAGCAGTTACACACCGGGACAGGGGATGAGCAATCAGCCCCAGCATTTT. Residues: CASSYTPGQGMSNQPQHF.

V and J are TRBV6-4 and TRBJ2-3; the D call may be TRBD1 or TRBD2 (6 bases each). Germline CDR1 and CDR2: MRHNA and SNTAGT. CDR3 length equals 15 residues. Trimming shortened V by 4 bases and J by 6 bases, and 17 bases separated the two germline ends. CDR3 nucleotides: TGTGCCAGCAGTGCAAGGGGGGAAGGGATGGATACGCAGTATTTT. Amino acid sequence: CASSARGEGMDTQYF.

This clonotype was seen a few times. J is TRBJ1-1 and V is TRBV29-1; 8 nucleotides align to TRBD1. From germline, CDR1 is SQVTM and CDR2 ANQGSEA. J gave up 6 bases and V 7 bases, and 10 bases lay outside the gene matches. CDR3 length: 13 residues. CDR3 amino acids: CSGETGAGAEAFF. The CDR3 DNA is TGCAGCGGCGAGACAGGGGCCGGGGCTGAAGCTTTCTTT.